This TCR beta chain came from a study of blood T cell repertoires in COVID-19. Study background: The United States, Italy and Spain were the sources of the acute and convalescent COVID-19 samples. In each case, the material was cDNA or gDNA derived from T cells, B-cell-depleted T cells, or PBMCs.

Original methodology: Cell counts per sample came from amplifying reference gene primers. The table came from immunoSEQ multiplex PCR; TCRdb's copy has only in-frame clones and leaves some out. From that table come the V and J calls and clone size; the DNA was used to work out D and trimming. The table lists 200,000 to 250,000 clones, about 80% of them singletons. Trimming cost V 5 bases and J 4 bases, with 11 bases left between them. Germline CDR1 PRHDT, CDR2 FYEKMQ (reference sequence). The CDR3 is 14 amino acids. The sequencing input was peripheral blood. The clonotype was recovered from a woman aged 45-59 years with acute or convalescent COVID-19. The rearrangement joins TRBV13 to TRBJ1-4; D possibly corresponds to TRBD1 (5 bases). The CDR3 protein is CASSAGGINEKLFF. CDR3 nucleotides: TGTGCCAGCAGCGCCGGGGGGATTAATGAAAAACTGTTTTTT.